The subject of this entry is one T cell receptor (beta chain). Its matching antigen is unknown. The data were obtained in a study of CD8+CD57+ T cells in acquired aplastic anemia. On the study more broadly: The DNA of sorted CD4+ and CD8+ cells averaged approximately 2.9 ug.

Genomic DNA was employed as the template in profiling TCR beta VDJ and CDR3. A single record per CDR3 protein comes from TCRdb applying MiXCR to the reads. The data hold under 250,000 distinct CDR3 sequences, with 65% observed a single time. General study points: A set of around 30 CD8+ CDR3 sequences was shared between patients and controls, and these sequences appeared highly expressed in patients. Patients did not significantly differ from controls in CD8+ Simpson's diversity.

Patients included in sequencing had previously demonstrated CD8+CD57+ cell expansion by flow cytometry. Untreated patients provided the blood samples, with no therapy given before sampling. The sample taken for sequencing was sorted CD4+, CD8+, or CD8+CD57+ T cells (not recorded which) from PBMCs. This TCR came from a human donor with aplastic anemia.

Here the CDR3 reads CSARFTSSVNEQFF. CDR3 coding DNA: TGCAGTGCTAGGTTTACTAGCTCTGTCAATGAGCAGTTCTTC. The J gene is TRBJ2-1, the V gene TRBV20-1, with D perhaps matching TRBD2 (6 bases). CDR3 length: 14 amino acids. CDR1 and CDR2 from the germline V gene are DFQATT and SNEGSKA (reference sequence). V shed 3 bases and J shed 6 bases, with 15 bases lying between them.